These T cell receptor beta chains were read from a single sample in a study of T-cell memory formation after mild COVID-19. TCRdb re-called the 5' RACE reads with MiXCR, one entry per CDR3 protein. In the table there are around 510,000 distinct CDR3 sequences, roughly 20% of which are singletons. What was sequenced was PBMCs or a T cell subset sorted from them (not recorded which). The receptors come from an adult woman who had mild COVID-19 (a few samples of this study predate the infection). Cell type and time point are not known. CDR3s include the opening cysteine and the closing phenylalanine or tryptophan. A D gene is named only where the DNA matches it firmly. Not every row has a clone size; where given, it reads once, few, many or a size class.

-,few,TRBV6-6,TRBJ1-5,TGTGCCAGCAGTTACTCGATGGTCAGTCCCAATCAGCCCCAGCATTTT,CASSYSMVSPNQPQHF
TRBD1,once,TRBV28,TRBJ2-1,TGTGCCAGCAGAGAGGGACAGTTCTACAATGAGCAGTTCTTC,CASREGQFYNEQFF
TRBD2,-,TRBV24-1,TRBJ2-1,TGTGCCACCAGTGACCCTAGCGGGAGTCGCAATGAGCAGTTCTTC,CATSDPSGSRNEQFF
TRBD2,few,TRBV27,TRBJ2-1,TGTGCCAGCAGTGGAAGCGGGGGTTACAATGAGCAGTTCTTC,CASSGSGGYNEQFF
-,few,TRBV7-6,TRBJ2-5,TGTGCCAGCAGCTTAGCTGACAGACAAGAGACCCAGTACTTC,CASSLADRQETQYF
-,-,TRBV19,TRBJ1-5,TGTGCCAGTAGTAAGGCTAGCAATCAGCCCCAGCATTTT,CASSKASNQPQHF
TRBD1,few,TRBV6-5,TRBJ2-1,TGTGCCAGCAGCTCTGACAGGGGACCCTACAATGAGCAGTTCTTC,CASSSDRGPYNEQFF
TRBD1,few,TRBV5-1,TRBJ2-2,TGCGCCAGCAGCCCAGGACAGGGGGCTAGCACCGGGGAGCTGTTTTTT,CASSPGQGASTGELFF
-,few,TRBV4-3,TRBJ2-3,TGCGCCAGCAGCCAAGGGTCGAGCACAGATACGCAGTATTTT,CASSQGSSTDTQYF
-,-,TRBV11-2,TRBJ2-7,TGTGCCAGCAGCTTCGAAGGGTACTCCTACGAGCAGTACTTC,CASSFEGYSYEQYF
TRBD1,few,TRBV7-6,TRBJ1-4,TGTGCCAGCAGCTTACAAGGGGGCGGTCTTAATGAAAAACTGTTTTTT,CASSLQGGGLNEKLFF
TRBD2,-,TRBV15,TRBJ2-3,TGTGCCACCAGCAGAGATAGGGTAGCGGGGGGCATAGATACGCAGTATTTT,CATSRDRVAGGIDTQYF
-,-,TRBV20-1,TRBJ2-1,TGCAGTGCTCTCGCCCAATTGACATATGAGCAGTTCTTC,CSALAQLTYEQFF
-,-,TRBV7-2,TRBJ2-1,TGTGCCAGCAGCAAAGGACCGGTTGATAATGGCAATGAGCAGTTCTTC,CASSKGPVDNGNEQFF
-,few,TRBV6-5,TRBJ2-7,TGTGCCAGCAGTTACTCTTTCCGGACATATGCCTACGAGCAGTACTTC,CASSYSFRTYAYEQYF
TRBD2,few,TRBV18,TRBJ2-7,TGTGCCAGCTCACCACGGGTAGCGGGGGGGACTTCATCCTACGAGCAGTACTTC,CASSPRVAGGTSSYEQYF
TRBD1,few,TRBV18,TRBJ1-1,TGTGCCAGCTCACCCTACTCACAGGGGACGTCGATGAACACTGAAGCTTTCTTT,CASSPYSQGTSMNTEAFF
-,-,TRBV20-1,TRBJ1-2,TGCAGTGCTAGGGTCCCCTCTAACTATGGCTACACCTTC,CSARVPSNYGYTF
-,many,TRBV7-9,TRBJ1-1,TGTGCCAGCAGCGTCACGGGACCTAACACTGAAGCTTTCTTT,CASSVTGPNTEAFF
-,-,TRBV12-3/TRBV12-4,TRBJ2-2,TGTGCCAGCGCCCCTCCGCAAGGTTTTGGGATGAACACCGGGGAGCTGTTTTTT,CASAPPQGFGMNTGELFF
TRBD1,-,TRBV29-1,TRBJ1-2,TGCAGCGTGGCAGGACAGGGGGATGGCTACACCTTC,CSVAGQGDGYTF
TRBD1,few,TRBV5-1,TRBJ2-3,TGCGCCAGCAGGAAACAGGGGAGTACAGATACGCAGTATTTT,CASRKQGSTDTQYF
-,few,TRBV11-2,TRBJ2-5,TGTGCCAGCAGCTTTTTCACCGGCGGGGAGACCCAGTACTTC,CASSFFTGGETQYF
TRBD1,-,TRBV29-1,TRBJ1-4,TGCAGCGTCGTTTGGACAGGGAGGGGGTATGGAAAACTGTTTTTT,CSVVWTGRGYGKLFF
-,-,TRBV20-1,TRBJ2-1,TGCAGTGCTAGAGAGGGGTCGGTAGCCTACAATGAGCAGTTCTTC,CSAREGSVAYNEQFF
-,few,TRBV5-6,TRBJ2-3,TGTGCCAGCGCCATTGAAAGGAGGAGAACAGATACGCAGTATTTT,CASAIERRRTDTQYF
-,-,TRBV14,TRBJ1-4,TGTGCCAGCAGCCAACAGGCGACGCCTAATGAAAAACTGTTTTTT,CASSQQATPNEKLFF
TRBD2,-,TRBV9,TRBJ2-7,TGTGCCAGCAGCGCCCGGACTAGAGGGATTCCCTACGAGCAGTACTTC,CASSARTRGIPYEQYF
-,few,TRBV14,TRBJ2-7,TGTGCCAGCAGCCAAGGGATCAAGCCCCCCTACGAGCAGTACTTC,CASSQGIKPPYEQYF
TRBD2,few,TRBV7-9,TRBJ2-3,TGTGCCAGCAGCTTAGGGACTAGCGGGGTTGATACGCAGTATTTT,CASSLGTSGVDTQYF
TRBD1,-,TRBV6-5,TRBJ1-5,TGTGCCAGCCGACGCGGGACAGGGGGCAATCAGCCCCAGCATTTT,CASRRGTGGNQPQHF
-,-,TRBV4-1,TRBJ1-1,TGCGCCAGCAGCCAGTGGTCTGGGGCGAACACTGAAGCTTTCTTT,CASSQWSGANTEAFF
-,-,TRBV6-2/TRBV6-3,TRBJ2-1,TGTGCCAGCAGTTACGCCGGGGGCTCGCTTCCCTACAATGAGCAGTTCTTC,CASSYAGGSLPYNEQFF
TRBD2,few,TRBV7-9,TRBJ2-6,TGTGCCAGCAGCCCAGGACTAGCGGGAGGAACTGGGGCCAACGTCCTGACTTTC,CASSPGLAGGTGANVLTF
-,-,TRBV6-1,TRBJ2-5,TGTGCCAGCAGTGGGGGCAGAGCCCAAGAGACCCAGTACTTC,CASSGGRAQETQYF
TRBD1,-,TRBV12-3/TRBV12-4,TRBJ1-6,TGTGCCAGCAGTTTATGGGACAGGGTTAATTCACCCCTCCACTTT,CASSLWDRVNSPLHF
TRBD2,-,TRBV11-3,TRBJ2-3,TGTGCCAGCCAGCCGGGAGGTTCGTCCAGCCCAGATACGCAGTATTTT,CASQPGGSSSPDTQYF
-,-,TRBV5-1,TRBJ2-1,TGCGCCAGCAGCTTGGGGACCGTCGATGAGCAGTTCTTC,CASSLGTVDEQFF
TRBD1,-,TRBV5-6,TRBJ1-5,TGTGCCAGCAGTAGTAGGGACAGGGAATATCAGCCCCAGCATTTT,CASSSRDREYQPQHF
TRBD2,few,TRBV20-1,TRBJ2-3,TGCAGTGCCTTCCCTAGCGGGGGCACAGATACGCAGTATTTT,CSAFPSGGTDTQYF
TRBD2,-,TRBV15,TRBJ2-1,TGTGCCACCATCAGAGGGGACTCGCGGGGGGCGCGGAATGAGCAGTTCTTC,CATIRGDSRGARNEQFF
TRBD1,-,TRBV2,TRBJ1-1,TGTGCCAGCAGTGCAGAACAGGGACAGGGTAAAGCTTTCTTT,CASSAEQGQGKAFF
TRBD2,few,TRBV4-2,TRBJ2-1,TGTGCCAGCAGCCAAGAGCCACTAGCGGGGGGATACAATGAGCAGTTCTTC,CASSQEPLAGGYNEQFF
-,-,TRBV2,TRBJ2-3,TGTGCCAGCAGTGTCGGGCGGATGAGGAGGACAGATACGCAGTATTTT,CASSVGRMRRTDTQYF
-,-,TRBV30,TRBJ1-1,TGTGCCTGGACCGGGGCTGCTGAAGCTTTCTTT,CAWTGAAEAFF
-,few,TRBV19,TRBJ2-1,TGTGCCAGTAACGACTTAGCCATCGATGAGCAGTTCTTC,CASNDLAIDEQFF
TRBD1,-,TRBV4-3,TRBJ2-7,TGCGCCAGCAGCCCATGGGACAGCGCCTACGAGCAGTACTTC,CASSPWDSAYEQYF
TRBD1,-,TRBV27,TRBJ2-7,TGTGCCAGCAGTCCCCAGGGGACAGGGCTCGAGCAGTACTTC,CASSPQGTGLEQYF
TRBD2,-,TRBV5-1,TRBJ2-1,TGCGCCAGCACTCCAAGCGGGGGGGCCATAGACTACAATGAGCAGTTCTTC,CASTPSGGAIDYNEQFF
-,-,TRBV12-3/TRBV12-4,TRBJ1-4,TGTGCCAGCAGTTTTGCAGGGGCAGGTGAAAAACTGTTTTTT,CASSFAGAGEKLFF
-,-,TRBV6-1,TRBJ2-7,TGTGCCAGCAGCGTAATTCTGGGCCTCCTCGACCACGAGCAGTACTTC,CASSVILGLLDHEQYF
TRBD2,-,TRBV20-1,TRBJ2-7,TGCAGTGCTAGAGATAGGGGACTAGCCTCCTACGAGCAGTACTTC,CSARDRGLASYEQYF
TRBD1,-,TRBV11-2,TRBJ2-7,TGTGCCAGCAGCTTAGAGGGACAGCCGCCGGCGGAGCAGTACTTC,CASSLEGQPPAEQYF
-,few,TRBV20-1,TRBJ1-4,TGCAGTGCGAAGGATGAAAAACTGTTTTTT,CSAKDEKLFF
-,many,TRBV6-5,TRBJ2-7,TGTGCCAGCAGTCAACAGGGACCCTACGAGCAGTACTTC,CASSQQGPYEQYF
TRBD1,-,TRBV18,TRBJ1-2,TGTGCCAGCTCACCGGGGCAGCCCGGGACAGGGCTCTATGGCTACACCTTC,CASSPGQPGTGLYGYTF
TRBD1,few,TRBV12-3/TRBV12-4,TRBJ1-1,TGTGCCAGCAGTTCCAACAGGGGTGGAAGGACTGAAGCTTTCTTT,CASSSNRGGRTEAFF
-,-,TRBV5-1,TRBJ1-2,TGCGCCAGCAGCATTGGGACACGCGCAAACTATGGCTACACCTTC,CASSIGTRANYGYTF